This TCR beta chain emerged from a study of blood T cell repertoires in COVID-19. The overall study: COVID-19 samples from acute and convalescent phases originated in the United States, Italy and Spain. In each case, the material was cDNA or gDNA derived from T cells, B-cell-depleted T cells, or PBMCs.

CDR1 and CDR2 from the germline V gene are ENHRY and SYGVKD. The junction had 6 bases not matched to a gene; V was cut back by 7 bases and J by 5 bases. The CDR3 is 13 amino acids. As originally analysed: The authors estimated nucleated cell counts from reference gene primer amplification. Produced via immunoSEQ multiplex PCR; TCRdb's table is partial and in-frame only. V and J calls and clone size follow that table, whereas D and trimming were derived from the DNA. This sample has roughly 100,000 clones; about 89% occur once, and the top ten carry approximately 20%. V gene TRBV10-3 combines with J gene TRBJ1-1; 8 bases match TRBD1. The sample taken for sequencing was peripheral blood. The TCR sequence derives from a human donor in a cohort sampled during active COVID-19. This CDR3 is CAITIGQGTEAFF. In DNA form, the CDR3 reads TGTGCCATCACCATCGGACAGGGAACTGAAGCTTTCTTT.